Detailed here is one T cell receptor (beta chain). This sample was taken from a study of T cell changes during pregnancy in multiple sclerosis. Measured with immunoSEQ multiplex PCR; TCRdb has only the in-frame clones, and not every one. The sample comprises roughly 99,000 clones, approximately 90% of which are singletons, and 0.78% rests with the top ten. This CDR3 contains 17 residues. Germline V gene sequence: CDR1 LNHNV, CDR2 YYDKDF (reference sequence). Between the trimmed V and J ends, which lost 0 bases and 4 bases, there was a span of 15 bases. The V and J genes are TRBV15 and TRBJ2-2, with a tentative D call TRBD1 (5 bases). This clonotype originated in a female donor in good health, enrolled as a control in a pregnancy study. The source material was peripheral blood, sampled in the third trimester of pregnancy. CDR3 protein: CATSRDRNRLGTGELFF. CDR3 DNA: TGTGCCACCAGCAGAGATCGAAACAGGCTGGGCACCGGGGAGCTGTTTTTT.